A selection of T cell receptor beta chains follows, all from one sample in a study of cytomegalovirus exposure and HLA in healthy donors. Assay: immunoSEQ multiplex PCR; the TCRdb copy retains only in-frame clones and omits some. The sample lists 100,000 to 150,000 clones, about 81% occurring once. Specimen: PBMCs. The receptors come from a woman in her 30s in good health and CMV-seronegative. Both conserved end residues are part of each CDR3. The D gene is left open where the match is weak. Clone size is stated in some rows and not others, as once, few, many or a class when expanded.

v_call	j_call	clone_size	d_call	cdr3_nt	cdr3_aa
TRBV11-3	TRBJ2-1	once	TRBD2	TGTGCCAGCAGCCAAAGGACTAGCGGAAACAATGAGCAGTTCTTC	CASSQRTSGNNEQFF
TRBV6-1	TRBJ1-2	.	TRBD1	TGTGCCAGCAGTGAAGACAGGGGGTTCTATGGCTACACCTTC	CASSEDRGFYGYTF
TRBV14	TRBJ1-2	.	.	TGTGCCAGCAGCCAAGATTTTAGGGGATTTTCAATTCGGCGTGGCTACACCTTC	CASSQDFRGFSIRRGYTF
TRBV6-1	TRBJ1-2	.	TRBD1	TGTGCCAGCAGTGAAGTTAGACAGGGTATGAGCGGCTACACCTTC	CASSEVRQGMSGYTF
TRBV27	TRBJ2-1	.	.	TGTGCCAGCAGTGTGATTCAGATAGGCGGGGTACCCTCCTACAATGAGCAGTTCTTC	CASSVIQIGGVPSYNEQFF
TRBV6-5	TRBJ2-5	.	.	TGTGCCAGCAGTTACCGAGGCGAGACCCAGTACTTC	CASSYRGETQYF
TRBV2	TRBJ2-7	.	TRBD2	TGTGCCAGCAGTCCTACTAGCGGGGGGCACCCCTACGAGCAGTACTTC	CASSPTSGGHPYEQYF
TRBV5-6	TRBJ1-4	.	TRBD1	TGTGCCAGCAGCTTGCGGACAGGGGATGAAAAACTGTTTTTT	CASSLRTGDEKLFF
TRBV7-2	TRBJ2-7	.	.	TGTGCCAGCAGCCCCCGACAGACATCCTACGAGCAGTACTTC	CASSPRQTSYEQYF
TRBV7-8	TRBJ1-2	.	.	TGTGCCAGCAGCTCAAACGACAGGTGGGACTATGGCTACACCTTC	CASSSNDRWDYGYTF
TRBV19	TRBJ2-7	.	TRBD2	TGTGCCAGTAGTACCGCTGGGACTATCTACGAGCAGTACTTC	CASSTAGTIYEQYF
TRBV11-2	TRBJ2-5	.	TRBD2	TGTGCCAGCAGCTCGGGACTAGCGGGGGGAGAGACCCAGTACTTC	CASSSGLAGGETQYF
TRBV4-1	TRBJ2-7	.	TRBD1	TGCGCCAGCAGCCAATTTCCCTCGCTCTCCTCGGGACAGGTATCCTACGAGCAGTACTTC	CASSQFPSLSSGQVSYEQYF
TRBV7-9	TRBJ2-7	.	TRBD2	TGTGCCAGCAGCCCCGGGACTAGCGGGACCGCCTCCTACGAGCAGTACTTC	CASSPGTSGTASYEQYF
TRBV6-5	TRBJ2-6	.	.	TGTGCCAGCAGCCCAGTTGGGGCCAACGTCCTGACTTTC	CASSPVGANVLTF
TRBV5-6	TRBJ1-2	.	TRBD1	TGTGCCAGCAGCCGCAGACAGGGGAGGTATGGCTACACCTTC	CASSRRQGRYGYTF
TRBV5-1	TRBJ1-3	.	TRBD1	TGCGCCAGCAGCTTAGGGGGCACTGGAAACACCATATATTTT	CASSLGGTGNTIYF
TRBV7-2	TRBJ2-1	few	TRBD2	TGTGCCAGCACCGTAGCGGGGGGGCTCAATGAGCAGTTCTTC	CASTVAGGLNEQFF
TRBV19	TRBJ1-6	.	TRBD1	TGTGCCAGTAGTATGAGGGGGCCGGTGAGTTCACCCCTCCACTTT	CASSMRGPVSSPLHF
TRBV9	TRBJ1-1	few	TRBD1	TGTGCCAGCAGCGGCGGACAGGGAGCTTTCTTT	CASSGGQGAFF
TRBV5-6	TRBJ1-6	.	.	TGTGCCAGCAGCTTGGCGAGCTCCTATAATTCACCCCTCCACTTT	CASSLASSYNSPLHF
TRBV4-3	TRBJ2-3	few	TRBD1	TGCGCCAGCAGCCAACAGGGGGAGCCTAGTGCAGATACGCAGTATTTT	CASSQQGEPSADTQYF